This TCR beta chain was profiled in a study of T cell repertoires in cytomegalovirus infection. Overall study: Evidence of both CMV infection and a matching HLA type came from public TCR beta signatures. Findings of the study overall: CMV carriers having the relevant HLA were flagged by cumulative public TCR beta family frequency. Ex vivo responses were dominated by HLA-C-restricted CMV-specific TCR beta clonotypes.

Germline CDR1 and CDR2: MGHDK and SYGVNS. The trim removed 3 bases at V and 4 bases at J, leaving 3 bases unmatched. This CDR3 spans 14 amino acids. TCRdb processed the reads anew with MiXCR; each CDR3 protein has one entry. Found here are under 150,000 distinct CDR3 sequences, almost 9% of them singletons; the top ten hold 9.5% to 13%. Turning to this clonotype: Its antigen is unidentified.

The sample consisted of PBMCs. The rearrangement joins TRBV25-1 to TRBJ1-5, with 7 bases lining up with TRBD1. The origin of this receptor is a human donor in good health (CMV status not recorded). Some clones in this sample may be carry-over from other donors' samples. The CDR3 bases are TGTGCCAGCAGTGAGTCAGGGGGGAATCAGCCCCAGCATTTT. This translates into CASSESGGNQPQHF.